Presented here are 4 T cell receptor beta chains from one specimen sequenced in a study of beta chain features in type 1 diabetes. Study results and limitations: There was a moderate but significant shortening of TCRB CDR3s in all four CD4+ subsets of Type 1 diabetes patients.

Antigens for these TCRs are unknown. Since all of the isolated RNA was reverse transcribed, expressed TCRB transcripts were what got sequenced. Data came from immunoSEQ multiplex PCR; TCRdb stores just in-frame clones and leaves some out. The sample has 600,000 to 700,000 clones, 9.5% to 15% seen once. Sequenced sample: naive CD4+ T cells from blood. Every receptor here comes from a young man with type 1 diabetes.

This clone was seen more than once but under ten times. In DNA form, the CDR3 reads TGTGCCAGCAGTGCGGTACAGAACACCGGGGAGCTGTTTTTT. Translation gives CASSAVQNTGELFF. The chain is built from TRBV2 and TRBJ2-2, with D hard to call. The CDR3 has 14 residues. CDR1 and CDR2 (germline): SNHLY, FYNNEI. V was trimmed by 4 bases and J by 1 base, leaving 7 bases between them. Looking up the rest from reference TRBV2 and TRBJ2-2 gives the full variable domain: EPEVTQTPSHQVTQMGQEVILRCVPISNHLYFYWYRQILGQKVEFLVSFYNNEISEKSEIFDDQFSVERPDGSNFTLKIRSTKLEDSAMYFCASSAVQNTGELFFGEGSRLTVL.

This clone was observed a few times. This rearrangement joins TRBV5-4 to TRBJ2-3; no reliable D call. V lost 2 bases and J lost 0, with 10 bases in between. The CDR3 is 15 amino acids. From germline, CDR1 is SGHNT and CDR2 YYREEE (reference sequence). CDR3 sequence reads: CASSFNQRSTDTQYF. The CDR3 region has the DNA TGTGCCAGCAGCTTTAATCAGCGAAGCACAGATACGCAGTATTTT.

This clone was seen a handful of times. This chain uses TRBV27 with TRBJ2-1; TRBD2 matches 13 bases. V lost 3 bases to trimming and J lost 1 base; unmatched junction nucleotides: 6. There are 18 residues in the CDR3. Per germline, CDR1 MNHEY and CDR2 SMNVEV (reference sequence). The CDR3 here is CASSLGTSGEPSYNEQFF. CDR3 nucleotide sequence: TGTGCCAGCAGTTTGGGGACTAGCGGGGAACCGTCCTACAATGAGCAGTTCTTC.

This clone was counted between two and nine times. The chain recombines TRBV7-9 with TRBJ2-3; TRBD1 matches 8 bases. The J segment lost 3 bases and the V segment lost 3 bases, leaving 5 bases of the junction unmatched. Germline CDR1 is SEHNR and CDR2 is FQNEAQ (reference sequence). The CDR3 has 15 residues. This CDR3 is CASSFQGAGTDTQYF. Here the CDR3 DNA reads TGTGCCAGCAGCTTTCAGGGGGCCGGGACAGATACGCAGTATTTT.